A selection of T cell receptor beta chains follows, all from one sample in a study of T cells in Graves' hyperthyroidism and ophthalmopathy. TCRdb re-called the multiplex PCR reads through MiXCR, storing one row per CDR3 protein. The sample lists 500,000 to 800,000 distinct CDR3 sequences, about 14% occurring once. The source material was blood. These receptor sequences come from a woman between 50 and 59 years old with Graves' ophthalmopathy. The CDR3 runs from the conserved cysteine through the conserved F or W. A D gene is named only where the DNA matches it firmly. The size entry is marked missing in some rows and otherwise reads once, few, many or a size class.

d_gene: TRBD1; abundance: many; j_gene: TRBJ2-7; v_gene: TRBV28; CDR3nt: TGTGCCAGCAGCTACCCGGGACAGGGTACCTACGAGCAGTACTTC; CDR3aa: CASSYPGQGTYEQYF
d_gene: .; abundance: many; j_gene: TRBJ1-2; v_gene: TRBV28; CDR3nt: TGTGCCAGCAGGCCCCGCGGAGTGGATGGCTACACCTTC; CDR3aa: CASRPRGVDGYTF
d_gene: .; abundance: .; j_gene: TRBJ2-7; v_gene: TRBV6-2/TRBV6-3; CDR3nt: TGTGCCAGCAGTTACTTCGGGAACTACTACGAGCAGTACTTC; CDR3aa: CASSYFGNYYEQYF
d_gene: .; abundance: few; j_gene: TRBJ2-7; v_gene: TRBV19; CDR3nt: TGTGCCAGTAGTAACAGGGTATTTTTAACCTACGAGCAGTACTTC; CDR3aa: CASSNRVFLTYEQYF
d_gene: .; abundance: .; j_gene: TRBJ2-5; v_gene: TRBV5-1; CDR3nt: TGCGCCAGCAATCGGGAGTCCGGGGAGACCCAGTACTTC; CDR3aa: CASNRESGETQYF
d_gene: TRBD1; abundance: .; j_gene: TRBJ2-7; v_gene: TRBV27; CDR3nt: TGTGCCAGCAGTCGACAGGGCTTAAGCGAGCAGTACTTC; CDR3aa: CASSRQGLSEQYF
d_gene: .; abundance: .; j_gene: TRBJ2-1; v_gene: TRBV19; CDR3nt: TGTGCCAGTAGTATAACGGGGGCAAGCTCCTACAATGAGCAGTTCTTC; CDR3aa: CASSITGASSYNEQFF
d_gene: TRBD2; abundance: .; j_gene: TRBJ2-3; v_gene: TRBV9; CDR3nt: TGTGCCAACAGCGAATTAGCGGGCAGCACAGATACGCAGTATTTT; CDR3aa: CANSELAGSTDTQYF
d_gene: TRBD2; abundance: .; j_gene: TRBJ2-2; v_gene: TRBV5-1; CDR3nt: TGCGCCAGCAGCTTGCGACTAGCGGGGTCGACCGGGGAGCTGTTTTTT; CDR3aa: CASSLRLAGSTGELFF
d_gene: .; abundance: few; j_gene: TRBJ2-3; v_gene: TRBV24-1; CDR3nt: TGTGCCACCAGTGACCACAGGCATCGCAGCACAGATACGCAGTATTTT; CDR3aa: CATSDHRHRSTDTQYF
d_gene: .; abundance: few; j_gene: TRBJ2-3; v_gene: TRBV29-1; CDR3nt: TGCAGCGTTGAAGTACGGGGAGATACGCAGTATTTT; CDR3aa: CSVEVRGDTQYF
d_gene: .; abundance: many; j_gene: TRBJ2-7; v_gene: TRBV6-2/TRBV6-3; CDR3nt: TGTGCCAGCAGTTACTCGAATGCAGGCCGAAGGGGGGAGCAGTACTTC; CDR3aa: CASSYSNAGRRGEQYF
d_gene: TRBD1; abundance: many; j_gene: TRBJ1-2; v_gene: TRBV6-1; CDR3nt: TGTGCCAGCAGTCGAACCGGGACAGGGGGCTCTGGGGTCCTCTATGGCTACACCTTC; CDR3aa: CASSRTGTGGSGVLYGYTF
d_gene: .; abundance: many; j_gene: TRBJ1-1; v_gene: TRBV12-3/TRBV12-4; CDR3nt: TGTGCCAGCAGTTTAGAAAGTATGAACACTGAAGCTTTCTTT; CDR3aa: CASSLESMNTEAFF
d_gene: .; abundance: .; j_gene: TRBJ2-7; v_gene: TRBV12-3/TRBV12-4; CDR3nt: TGTGCCAGCAGTTTTCTTTCAGGGCACGAGCAGTACTTC; CDR3aa: CASSFLSGHEQYF
d_gene: .; abundance: .; j_gene: TRBJ1-2; v_gene: TRBV20-1; CDR3nt: TGCAGTGCTAGCAGGGCCCGGTTTGGCTACACCTTC; CDR3aa: CSASRARFGYTF
d_gene: TRBD2; abundance: many; j_gene: TRBJ2-2; v_gene: TRBV7-2; CDR3nt: TGTGCCAGCAGCTGGAGCGGGGCCCGGGACACCGGGGAGCTGTTTTTT; CDR3aa: CASSWSGARDTGELFF
d_gene: TRBD1; abundance: many; j_gene: TRBJ2-1; v_gene: TRBV12-3/TRBV12-4; CDR3nt: TGTGCCAGCAGTTTGTCGGACAGGGCCTACAATGAGCAGTTCTTC; CDR3aa: CASSLSDRAYNEQFF
d_gene: .; abundance: few; j_gene: TRBJ1-5; v_gene: TRBV19; CDR3nt: TGTGCCAGTAGTATACTGAGGGACCTTAATCAGCCCCAGCATTTT; CDR3aa: CASSILRDLNQPQHF
d_gene: .; abundance: few; j_gene: TRBJ2-7; v_gene: TRBV5-1; CDR3nt: TGCGCCAGCAGCTTGGGGCGGATCTACTACGAGCAGTACTTC; CDR3aa: CASSLGRIYYEQYF
d_gene: TRBD1; abundance: many; j_gene: TRBJ2-3; v_gene: TRBV3-1; CDR3nt: TGTGCCAGCAGCCAAGAGGGGACAGGGTTCGGCACAGATACGCAGTATTTT; CDR3aa: CASSQEGTGFGTDTQYF
d_gene: .; abundance: few; j_gene: TRBJ2-7; v_gene: TRBV7-9; CDR3nt: TGTGCCAGCAGCTTAGATCGGGACAAGAACTCCTACGAGCAGTACTTC; CDR3aa: CASSLDRDKNSYEQYF
d_gene: TRBD1; abundance: many; j_gene: TRBJ2-2; v_gene: TRBV11-2; CDR3nt: TGTGCCAGCAGCCCTTTCTCCATTTTTAAGACAGGGGGAACCGGGGAGCTGTTTTTT; CDR3aa: CASSPFSIFKTGGTGELFF
d_gene: TRBD2; abundance: many; j_gene: TRBJ2-3; v_gene: TRBV3-1; CDR3nt: TGTGCCAGCAGCCAAGTAAGGACTTCAGCGGGACCAGATACGCAGTATTTT; CDR3aa: CASSQVRTSAGPDTQYF
d_gene: .; abundance: many; j_gene: TRBJ2-5; v_gene: TRBV11-3; CDR3nt: TGTGCCAGCAGCTTGGGCCAGGGCGAGTACCAAGAGACCCAGTACTTC; CDR3aa: CASSLGQGEYQETQYF
d_gene: .; abundance: many; j_gene: TRBJ1-1; v_gene: TRBV6-2/TRBV6-3; CDR3nt: TGTGCCAGCAGTTCAGCGACGGACATAAACACTGAAGCTTTCTTT; CDR3aa: CASSSATDINTEAFF
d_gene: .; abundance: .; j_gene: TRBJ2-3; v_gene: TRBV19; CDR3nt: TGTGCCAGTAGTTGGACTATCACAGATACGCAGTATTTT; CDR3aa: CASSWTITDTQYF
d_gene: TRBD2; abundance: many; j_gene: TRBJ2-3; v_gene: TRBV29-1; CDR3nt: TGCAGCGTTGATGCGGGACTAGCGCCTAGCACAGATACGCAGTATTTT; CDR3aa: CSVDAGLAPSTDTQYF
d_gene: TRBD2; abundance: few; j_gene: TRBJ2-5; v_gene: TRBV3-1; CDR3nt: TGTGCCAGCAGCCAAGGTTTTAGCGGGAGGGCCCTCTTTGGTGAGACCCAGTACTTC; CDR3aa: CASSQGFSGRALFGETQYF
d_gene: TRBD1; abundance: many; j_gene: TRBJ2-7; v_gene: TRBV28; CDR3nt: TGTGCCAGCAGTCTGGGACAGGGACAGGACGAGCAGTACTTC; CDR3aa: CASSLGQGQDEQYF
d_gene: TRBD1; abundance: many; j_gene: TRBJ1-2; v_gene: TRBV28; CDR3nt: TGTGCCAGCAGTCGACAGGGCGGAAGCTATGGCTACACCTTC; CDR3aa: CASSRQGGSYGYTF
d_gene: .; abundance: many; j_gene: TRBJ2-7; v_gene: TRBV9; CDR3nt: TGTGCCAGCAGCGTTGACGGGACGGATGTCTACGAGCAGTACTTC; CDR3aa: CASSVDGTDVYEQYF
d_gene: .; abundance: many; j_gene: TRBJ2-1; v_gene: TRBV11-3; CDR3nt: TGTGCCAGCCGAGGGCCTCTAGCGACAAATGAGCAGTTCTTC; CDR3aa: CASRGPLATNEQFF
d_gene: TRBD2; abundance: .; j_gene: TRBJ2-1; v_gene: TRBV12-3/TRBV12-4; CDR3nt: TGTGCCAGCAGGACTACGCTAGCGGGAGGCAACAATGAGCAGTTCTTC; CDR3aa: CASRTTLAGGNNEQFF
d_gene: TRBD2; abundance: few; j_gene: TRBJ2-7; v_gene: TRBV11-2; CDR3nt: TGTGCCAGCAGCCGTCCTCCCGGGAGGGCCGGTGAGCAGTACTTC; CDR3aa: CASSRPPGRAGEQYF
d_gene: .; abundance: .; j_gene: TRBJ1-5; v_gene: TRBV11-2; CDR3nt: TGTGCCAGCAGATCCGGGGAAACTTATAGCAATCAGCCCCAGCATTTT; CDR3aa: CASRSGETYSNQPQHF
d_gene: .; abundance: .; j_gene: TRBJ1-1; v_gene: TRBV27; CDR3nt: TGTGCCAGCGGTATGCTCCCGGCAGGGGAAGCTTTCTTT; CDR3aa: CASGMLPAGEAFF
d_gene: TRBD2; abundance: many; j_gene: TRBJ2-7; v_gene: TRBV20-1; CDR3nt: TGCAGTGCTAAAGGACTAGCGGGATTGTTTGAGCAGTACTTC; CDR3aa: CSAKGLAGLFEQYF
d_gene: TRBD2; abundance: few; j_gene: TRBJ2-7; v_gene: TRBV6-6; CDR3nt: TGTGCCAGCAGTTACTCTGTGGTAGCGGGGCTGTACTTC; CDR3aa: CASSYSVVAGLYF
d_gene: TRBD2; abundance: many; j_gene: TRBJ2-2; v_gene: TRBV20-1; CDR3nt: TGCAGTGTCCCGCTAGCGGGAGTGGGCACCGGGGAGCTGTTTTTT; CDR3aa: CSVPLAGVGTGELFF
d_gene: .; abundance: many; j_gene: TRBJ2-1; v_gene: TRBV11-2; CDR3nt: TGTGCCAGCAGCTTATCAGGGGTCAATTACGAGCAGTTCTTC; CDR3aa: CASSLSGVNYEQFF
d_gene: .; abundance: many; j_gene: TRBJ2-3; v_gene: TRBV18; CDR3nt: TGTGCCAGCTCACCGGGCATAAGCACAGATACGCAGTATTTT; CDR3aa: CASSPGISTDTQYF
d_gene: TRBD1; abundance: few; j_gene: TRBJ1-1; v_gene: TRBV9; CDR3nt: TGTGCCAGCAGCGCCAGGGGGCTCACTGAAGCTTTCTTT; CDR3aa: CASSARGLTEAFF
d_gene: TRBD1; abundance: many; j_gene: TRBJ1-5; v_gene: TRBV19; CDR3nt: TGTGCCAGTAGTACTCCCAGGACAGGCGGCTTTGGGGGCAATCAGCCCCAGCATTTT; CDR3aa: CASSTPRTGGFGGNQPQHF
d_gene: .; abundance: many; j_gene: TRBJ2-7; v_gene: TRBV7-2; CDR3nt: TGTGCCAGCAGCTTGGACACCCCCTACGAGCAGTACTTC; CDR3aa: CASSLDTPYEQYF
d_gene: .; abundance: few; j_gene: TRBJ2-7; v_gene: TRBV19; CDR3nt: TGTGCCAGTAGTGGAAATGGACCCCTAACGGGCTACGAGCAGTACTTC; CDR3aa: CASSGNGPLTGYEQYF
d_gene: TRBD2; abundance: many; j_gene: TRBJ2-7; v_gene: TRBV18; CDR3nt: TGTGCCAGCTCACCGGGGACTAGCGGGATCCTCGAGCAGTACTTC; CDR3aa: CASSPGTSGILEQYF